The present entry profiles one T cell receptor beta chain with its context. Methods used by the authors: Estimation of nucleated cell counts relied on the amplification of reference gene primers. Only in-frame clones appear in the TCRdb table, and some are missing; sequencing was by immunoSEQ multiplex PCR. The V and J calls and clone size were taken over from that table, and D and trimming were inferred from the DNA. Among 40,000 to 55,000 clones listed, roughly nine tenths were seen once. This sample stems from a study of blood T cell repertoires in COVID-19. Study at large: Sites in the United States, Italy and Spain provided acute and convalescent COVID-19 samples. In each case, the material was cDNA or gDNA derived from T cells, B-cell-depleted T cells, or PBMCs.

The CDR3 loop spans 17 amino acids. Losses at the gene ends were 2 bases for V and 2 bases for J; bases not matched to a gene: 9. Germline lookup yields CDR1 SGHAT and CDR2 FQNNGV. The TCR originated in a man in his sixties or seventies with active COVID-19. The chain links TRBV11-2 to TRBJ2-1; 7 nucleotides line up with TRBD2. The sequencing input was peripheral blood. CDR3 sequence reads: CASSLYGGKSTYNEQFF. The CDR3, as DNA: TGTGCCAGCAGCTTATACGGGGGGAAATCAACCTACAATGAGCAGTTCTTC.